The T cell receptor (beta chain) under discussion was sequenced for a study of T cell responses to AZD1222 COVID-19 vaccine (dated by TCRdb to about 2021). At the level of the whole study: Because spike-specific TCR depth and breadth did not differ between the two schedules, AZD1222 recipients who got a second dose at roughly 4 weeks were pooled with those who got a second dose at roughly 12 weeks. Trial participants were enrolled by age into 18-55, 56-69 and 70-plus year subgroups, with around 150, 28 and 57 TCR-sequenced participants respectively. A total of over 230 trial participants underwent TCR sequencing, of whom some 210 received two doses of AZD1222 and some 25 received two doses of the MenACWY control vaccine. The full study reports these points: Reportedly, almost half of the unique spike-specific TCRs recognized epitopes lying outside the regions that are mutated in the B.1.351 and B.1.1.7 variants. After two AZD1222 doses, spike-specific TCR breadth and depth were significantly higher than at day 0 and than in MenACWY recipients. No day 14 peak-response samples were available, so repertoires were characterized only after the peak T cell response. Participants were mostly white British and included more females than males, and it was suggested by the authors that clonal diversity may have been underestimated. Conclusions about previously exposed vaccinees are limited, since just a handful of AZD1222 recipients were seropositive for SARS-CoV-2 at baseline. The 56-69-year group was small, and its depth increase did not reach significance, likely because of low power. Vaccine-associated CD4 TCRs spanned the whole spike protein, with dominant responses in regions 160-218 and 743-854.

The CDR3 regions of human TCRbeta chains were subjected to immunosequencing. The original methods were these. TCRs in the repertoires were matched against a reference library of SARS-CoV-2-specific TCRs that had been generated with the MIRA antigen-specificity platform. Breadth was defined as the fraction of unique TCRs that were SARS-CoV-2-associated, and depth was defined as the fraction of total T cells that were SARS-CoV-2-associated. Using the MIRA data, every spike-specific TCR was mapped to the spike region that the TCR reacted to and assigned to either a CD4 or a CD8 class. Log10-transformed breadth and depth values were compared by one-way ANOVA with Sidak's multiple comparisons tests. Sourced from immuneACCESS, this table was stored by TCRdb with only in-frame sequences that have V and J called. A share of the clones is absent; for the studies checked, an unresolved V gene accounts for under half, and the remainder has no known explanation. That table supplies the V and J calls and clone size; D and trimming were determined from the DNA. A total of 84,000 or so clones appear in this sample, about 86% of them only once. The ten largest clones take up approximately 8% of the sample.

The sample's time point, from its label and the paper: baseline before first vaccination. Samples from vaccinated people were obtained from the UK trials COV001 and COV002, which included a single-blind randomized controlled phase 2/3 trial of AZD1222 (ChAdOx1 nCoV-19) in healthy adults. For TCRbeta chain sequencing, PBMC samples were collected from trial participants at day 0 and at day 28 after the second dose. A word on this clone: Its antigen is unknown. No much larger clone is present one base from it, and per-base qualities are unavailable.

This TCR derives from an adult in good health. Sequenced material: peripheral blood, taken on day 0 of AZD1222 vaccination.

In nucleotides, the sequence is TGTGCCACCAGTGACGGACAGAGTAATGAAAAACTGTTTTTT. Its protein is CATSDGQSNEKLFF. The sequence is built from TRBV24-1 and TRBJ1-4; possibly the D gene is TRBD1, per 6 matching bases. V is clipped by 4 bases and J by 4 bases, and the sequence between their germline boundaries is 9 bases long. The CDR3, from cysteine to phenylalanine, totals 14 residues. Only the CDR3 DNA is retained, 42 bases long and in frame from the first base. CDR1 and CDR2, per the germline V gene, are KGHDR and SFDVKD.